This is a list of T cell receptor beta chains from one sample in a study of blood T cell repertoires in COVID-19. This table comes from immunoSEQ multiplex PCR, and its TCRdb copy is limited to in-frame clones, with some not included. The sample shows about 130,000 clones, approximately 86% of them seen only once. The sequencing sample was made of peripheral blood. The receptors originated from a woman in her forties or fifties who had recovered from COVID-19. Both conserved end residues are part of each CDR3. D genes are given only for firm matches. Where a row states a size, it is once, few, many or the class of an expanded clone; other rows omit it.

NA TRBJ1-1 NA TRBV7-9 TGTGCCAGCAGCCCCCTAGGTGACACTGAAGCTTTCTTT CASSPLGDTEAFF
NA TRBJ2-5 once TRBV7-9 TGTGCCAGCAGCCAGGGGGAAGGGACTCAAGAGACCCAGTACTTC CASSQGEGTQETQYF
NA TRBJ2-7 once TRBV6-5 TGTGCCAGCAGTTACTCGTTCTTGGCAGCCAGGGACTTC CASSYSFLAARDF
TRBD1 TRBJ1-6 many TRBV19 TGTGCCAGTAGCACGGGACAGGGCTATAATTCACCCCTCCACTTT CASSTGQGYNSPLHF
TRBD1 TRBJ2-5 NA TRBV20-1 TGCAGTGCTAGTAGGGGACAGAGCACCTTGACCCAGTACTTC CSASRGQSTLTQYF
NA TRBJ2-2 NA TRBV5-1 TGCGCCAGCAGCTTGGATGTTCATGCCGGGGAGCTGTTTTTT CASSLDVHAGELFF
TRBD1 TRBJ1-2 NA TRBV4-2 TGTGCCAGCAGCCAAGACGGGACAGGGCTTTCTAACTATGGCTACACCTTC CASSQDGTGLSNYGYTF
TRBD1 TRBJ1-4 NA TRBV11-3 TGTGCCAGCAGCCCACAGGGGTTTAATGAAAAACTGTTTTTT CASSPQGFNEKLFF
TRBD1 TRBJ2-3 NA TRBV3-1/TRBV3-2 TGTGCCAGCAGCCTCAGCGGTAGGGGACAGGGGTTCACAGATACGCAGTATTTT CASSLSGRGQGFTDTQYF
NA TRBJ1-2 NA TRBV5-4 TGTGCCAGCAGCCAAACCCCCTCGACAGATGGCTACACCTTC CASSQTPSTDGYTF
TRBD2 TRBJ2-5 few TRBV7-9 TGTGCCAGCAGCTCTAGCGGGAGAGGCGAGACCCAGTACTTC CASSSSGRGETQYF
NA TRBJ2-3 NA TRBV9 TGTGCCAGCAGCGCCGTGGGGGGGGCTAGCACAGATACGCAGTATTTT CASSAVGGASTDTQYF
NA TRBJ2-7 NA TRBV7-9 TGTGCCAGCAGCCCCCCGAACCTACTCCACGAGCAGTACTTC CASSPPNLLHEQYF
NA TRBJ1-5 once TRBV27 TGTGCCAGCAGCCAGGTCGTGAATCAGCCCCAGCATTTT CASSQVVNQPQHF
TRBD1 TRBJ2-7 NA TRBV9 TGTGCCAGCAGCCCCCACGGGACAGGAACCTACGAGCAGTACTTC CASSPHGTGTYEQYF
TRBD2 TRBJ2-1 NA TRBV5-1 TGCGCCAGCAGGGGCTCGGGGGCGGGAGGCTTCACGGAAACCTACAATGAGCAGTTCTTC CASRGSGAGGFTETYNEQFF
NA TRBJ2-7 NA TRBV5-6 TGTGCCAGCAGGATACCCGGGTCCGGGGAGCAGTACTTC CASRIPGSGEQYF
TRBD2 TRBJ2-2 few TRBV19 TGTGCCAGTAGTTCCGGAATGGGACTAGCGGGAGTGTCGAACACCGGGGAGCTGTTTTTT CASSSGMGLAGVSNTGELFF
TRBD2 TRBJ2-3 NA TRBV18 TGTGCCAGCTCACCTAGTAGCGGGGGGGCCTTAGATACGCAGTATTTT CASSPSSGGALDTQYF
TRBD2 TRBJ2-1 NA TRBV7-3 TGTGCCAGCAGCTCCCCCTCTAGCGGGAGTTCCTACAATGAGCAGTTCTTC CASSSPSSGSSYNEQFF
TRBD2 TRBJ2-7 NA TRBV9 TGTGCCAGCAGCTCCAAGCCGGACCTAGCGGGAGGGGCCTACGAGCAGTACTTC CASSSKPDLAGGAYEQYF
TRBD1 TRBJ1-6 NA TRBV2 TGTGCCAGGGAGGCGAGACAGGGTGATTCACCCCTCCACTTT CAREARQGDSPLHF
NA TRBJ2-2 NA TRBV12-3/TRBV12-4 TGTGCCAGCAGTTATGCGGGGGGGGAGCTGTTTTTT CASSYAGGELFF
NA TRBJ1-3 NA TRBV5-1 TGCGCCAGCAGCCCTGGGACATATCTCTCTGGAAACACCATATATTTT CASSPGTYLSGNTIYF
TRBD2 TRBJ2-1 once TRBV4-1 TGCGCCAGCAGCCAAGAGTGGGGGGAGGGCTACAATGAGCAGTTCTTC CASSQEWGEGYNEQFF
NA TRBJ1-2 NA TRBV27 TGTGCCAGCAGTTTAGGGGGGGGCTCGGGCTACACCTTC CASSLGGGSGYTF
NA TRBJ2-3 NA TRBV20-1 TGCAGTGCTACTGACCGGACAACCACAGATACGCAGTATTTT CSATDRTTTDTQYF
NA TRBJ2-1 NA TRBV7-9 TGTGCCAGCAGGGATACAGGGTTTGGGTACAATGAGCAGTTCTTC CASRDTGFGYNEQFF
NA TRBJ1-3 NA TRBV30 TGTGCCTGGAGTGTAAACGGTAGAAACACCATATATTTT CAWSVNGRNTIYF
NA TRBJ2-1 NA TRBV29-1 TGCAGCGTTGAAGAGGGAGGGGGACACAATGAGCAGTTCTTC CSVEEGGGHNEQFF
NA TRBJ2-1 NA TRBV10-3 TGTGCCATCTCGCAGGCATCCTACAATGAGCAGTTCTTC CAISQASYNEQFF
NA TRBJ2-4 NA TRBV12-2 TGTGCAAGTCGCGTCTCTAGCGGGGGGAGAGGATACAAAAACATTCAGTACTTC CASRVSSGGRGYKNIQYF
NA TRBJ1-1 NA TRBV3-1/TRBV3-2 TGTGCCGCGCGGGGGGGGACTGAAGCTTTCTTT CAARGGTEAFF
TRBD1 TRBJ1-1 NA TRBV2 TGTGCCAGCAGTCCACGATTTATAGGACAGGGACAAGCTTTCTTT CASSPRFIGQGQAFF
TRBD2 TRBJ2-3 NA TRBV20-1 TGCAGTGCTAGTAAGGGACTAGCAGAAGATACGCAGTATTTT CSASKGLAEDTQYF
NA TRBJ1-2 NA TRBV7-9 TGTGCCAGCAGCTCCTTATTAGCGAACTATGGCTACACCTTC CASSSLLANYGYTF
NA TRBJ2-7 once TRBV3-1/TRBV3-2 TGTGCCAGCAGCCCTCGAGGGCGGGGGCCCACCTACGAGCAGTACTTC CASSPRGRGPTYEQYF
NA TRBJ1-5 NA TRBV3-1/TRBV3-2 TGTGCCAGCAGCCTCGACAGAGGGCCCCAGCATTTT CASSLDRGPQHF
TRBD2 TRBJ2-1 NA TRBV11-1 TGTGCCAGCAGCTTGCGGGAAGCGGGGTACAATGAGCAGTTCTTC CASSLREAGYNEQFF
TRBD1 TRBJ1-4 NA TRBV14 TGTGCCAGCAGCCGATTCTCCGGGACAGCAACTAATGAAAAACTGTTTTTT CASSRFSGTATNEKLFF
TRBD2 TRBJ2-2 few TRBV9 TGTGCCAGCAGCCCCCGGGGGGGGTCGGGAACGAACACCGGGGAGCTGTTTTTT CASSPRGGSGTNTGELFF
NA TRBJ2-1 NA TRBV5-1 TGCGCCAGCAGCTTGCAAAGAGTCTCCTACAATGAGCAGTTCTTC CASSLQRVSYNEQFF
TRBD1 TRBJ2-7 NA TRBV27 TGTGCCAGCAGTCTCTCCGGGACAGGGGATGAGCAGTACTTC CASSLSGTGDEQYF
NA TRBJ1-3 NA TRBV3-1/TRBV3-2 TGTGCCAGCAGCCATCTCTCACTGACGAGTGGGGCGCCTGGAAACACCATATATTTT CASSHLSLTSGAPGNTIYF
TRBD1 TRBJ1-2 few TRBV6-5 TGTGCCAGCAGTCGGGGACAGGCCCGAAACGGCTACACCTTC CASSRGQARNGYTF
NA TRBJ2-2 once TRBV27 TGTGCCAGCAGAACCGGCCTTACAGGGTTGAGGGGCACCGGGGAGCTGTTTTTT CASRTGLTGLRGTGELFF
NA TRBJ2-7 NA TRBV11-3 TGTGCCAGCAGCCAGGGGGGACCCCTATCGTCTCAGCAGTACTTC CASSQGGPLSSQQYF
TRBD1 TRBJ2-2 NA TRBV6-5 TGTGCCAGCAGTTTGGCAGGGGGCACCGGGGAGCTGTTTTTT CASSLAGGTGELFF